Listed below are T cell receptor beta chains from one sample, sequenced in a study of blood T cell repertoires in COVID-19. Assay: immunoSEQ multiplex PCR; the TCRdb copy retains only in-frame clones and omits some. The data contain around 130,000 clones, 75% to 85% of them singletons. Specimen: peripheral blood. The source of these receptors is a human donor in a cohort sampled during active COVID-19. Each CDR3 is given with its conserved first and last residue. D genes are given only for firm matches. A clone size is listed for some rows: how often the clone was seen (once, few, many), or a class if it is expanded.

NA	TRBV7-6	TRBJ2-1	once	CASSFWGGAYNEQFF	TGTGCCAGCAGCTTTTGGGGGGGGGCGTACAATGAGCAGTTCTTC
NA	TRBV3-1/TRBV3-2	TRBJ2-2	NA	CASSQVGNTGELFF	TGTGCCAGCAGCCAAGTCGGGAACACCGGGGAGCTGTTTTTT
NA	TRBV12-3/TRBV12-4	TRBJ1-1	NA	CASSLMPGEAFF	TGTGCCAGCAGCCTTATGCCAGGGGAAGCTTTCTTT
NA	TRBV5-1	TRBJ1-2	few	CASSLGAGEFGYTF	TGCGCCAGCAGCTTGGGGGCAGGGGAATTCGGCTACACCTTC
TRBD1	TRBV27	TRBJ1-4	NA	CASSPLTGGPEKLFF	TGTGCCAGCAGCCCACTGACAGGGGGCCCTGAAAAACTGTTTTTT
TRBD1	TRBV3-1/TRBV3-2	TRBJ1-1	NA	CASHRGRGDTEAFF	TGTGCCAGCCACAGGGGGCGAGGGGACACTGAAGCTTTCTTT
TRBD1	TRBV18	TRBJ2-3	NA	CASSPDRADTQYF	TGTGCCAGCTCACCGGACAGGGCAGATACGCAGTATTTT
NA	TRBV18	TRBJ1-1	NA	CASSLSMDTFEAFF	TGTGCCAGCTCTCTCTCGATGGACACCTTTGAAGCTTTCTTT
NA	TRBV10-2	TRBJ2-3	NA	CASRPGVSSTDTQYF	TGCGCCAGCAGACCCGGGGTCTCTAGCACAGATACGCAGTATTTT
NA	TRBV4-1	TRBJ1-1	NA	CASSQDQDGNWRAFF	TGCGCCAGCAGCCAAGATCAAGACGGGAATTGGCGAGCTTTCTTT